This T cell receptor beta chain was documented in a study of shared clonotypes between healthy human individuals. The assay was immunoSEQ multiplex PCR, and TCRdb's table has in-frame clones only and misses some. The sample lists roughly 2,000,000 clones; approximately 92% were seen once. Naivety among CD8 cells was defined by CD45RO negativity and positive CCR7 selection, thereby excluding terminally differentiated effector memory CD45RA+ cells. The germline CDR1 and CDR2 sequences are MGHRA and YSYEKL. This CDR3 is built from 18 residues. The V segment lost 4 bases and the J segment 5 bases; nucleotides outside the gene matches: 19. General study findings and limits: What naive subsets generally showed was a larger estimated richness than memory subsets showed. Enrolling few donors narrowed the genetic and exposure-history diversity that was represented.

On this clone itself: Its antigen is unidentified.

Sequencing input: naive CD8+ T cells from PBMCs. This receptor was identified in a man younger than 30 in good health. Some clones in this sample may be carry-over from other donors' samples. J is TRBJ2-7 and V is TRBV4-1; 8 bases agree with TRBD2. The DNA for the CDR3 is TGCGCCAGCAGCCTAAAGGACGGCGGGAGGCCCCCAACCCACGAGCAGTACTTC. Translated, it gives CASSLKDGGRPPTHEQYF.